This T cell receptor beta chain was captured in a study of early T cells in non-severe SARS-CoV-2 infection. TCRdb ran MiXCR on the 5' RACE reads and lists one entry per CDR3 protein. The sample comprises 60,000 or so distinct CDR3 sequences, approximately 9.7% of which are singletons, and 20% to 25% rests with the top ten. V gave up 11 bases and J gave up 7 bases, with 12 bases separating them. The CDR3 extends over 12 amino acids. Per germline, CDR1 MNHNS and CDR2 SASEGT. The clonotype was recovered from an adult who was a healthcare worker with PCR-confirmed SARS-CoV-2 infection or an uninfected control (not recorded which). The chain recombines TRBV6-1 with TRBJ1-6; D is perhaps TRBD1 (5 bases). The specimen sequenced was whole blood. Here the CDR3 reads CAGGLTNSPLHF. CDR3 sequence (DNA): TGTGCCGGGGGACTTACGAATTCACCCCTCCACTTT.